The 8 T cell receptor beta chains listed next were all sequenced from one sample in a study of lung T cells in sarcoidosis with Löfgren's syndrome. Via MiXCR, TCRdb re-called the reads, giving one row per CDR3 protein. The sample lists roughly 63,000 distinct CDR3 sequences, approximately 21% occurring once. Specimen: CD4+ T cells from PBMCs. These receptors were taken from a human donor with sarcoidosis (Löfgren's syndrome or another form), or a control subject (not recorded which).

This clonotype was counted ten times or more. The chain recombines TRBV28 with TRBJ1-5; D not certain. From germline, CDR1 is MDHEN and CDR2 SYDVKM. This CDR3 has 15 residues. Trimming took 5 bases from V and 0 from J, leaving 11 bases between them. CDR3 coding DNA: TGTGCCAGCAGTACTCGACGGGTTAGCAATCAGCCCCAGCATTTT. Protein sequence: CASSTRRVSNQPQHF.

About this clonotype: Its ends do not fully match the called genes, so a read error is possible. The chain carries TRBV20-1 and TRBJ2-7; TRBD2 is a possible D gene (5 bases). Germline loops: CDR1 DFQATT, CDR2 SNEGSKA (reference sequence). This CDR3 is 12 amino acids long. Here the CDR3 DNA reads TGCGGTGCTGGTCGCATAGGGAGCGAGCAGTACTTC. Translating it yields CGAGRIGSEQYF.

As for this clonotype: With a much larger clone just one base away, this may be a read error. The chain recombines TRBV20-1 with TRBJ2-7; a weak D match, TRBD1 (8 bases). Germline V CDR1 and CDR2: DFQATT, SNEGSKA (reference sequence). CDR3 length: 15 residues. The germline V and J ends were trimmed by 0 bases and 12 bases, with 24 bases remaining between them. For the CDR3, the DNA is TGCAGTGCTAGAGATCCCGAGACAGGGGCAGTAGCGGGGTACTTC. It is translated as CSARDPETGAVAGYF.

This clonotype was seen many times. The rearrangement uses TRBV7-6 and TRBJ2-2; perhaps TRBD2 as D (6 bases). This CDR3 has 18 residues. Trimming left V 5 bases short and J 4 bases short, with 23 bases between. In germline, CDR1 is SGHVS, CDR2 FNYEAQ. CDR3 residues: CASSILVPGLPFTGELFF. For the CDR3, the DNA is TGTGCCAGCAGCATCCTCGTACCCGGACTACCTTTCACCGGGGAGCTGTTTTTT.

This clonotype showed up just a few times. This chain connects TRBV7-9 to TRBJ1-4; no firm D call. This CDR3 has 15 residues. Between the trimmed V and J ends, which lost 0 bases and 0 bases, there was a span of 5 bases. The germline V gene encodes CDR1 SEHNR and CDR2 FQNEAQ (reference sequence). The CDR3, as DNA: TGTGCCAGCAGCTTAGCGGATGCAACTAATGAAAAACTGTTTTTT. This sequence encodes CASSLADATNEKLFF.

This clonotype was recorded a few times. The J gene is TRBJ1-1, the V gene TRBV24-1; D not resolved. The length of the CDR3 is 13 residues. Trimming cost V 1 base and J 7 bases, with 9 bases left between them. Germline V gives CDR1 KGHDR, CDR2 SFDVKD. The CDR3 reads CATSDFGGHEAFF. In DNA form, the CDR3 reads TGTGCCACCAGTGATTTCGGCGGCCATGAAGCTTTCTTT.

There are a few counts of this clonotype. The chain employs TRBV12-3 or TRBV12-4 and TRBJ2-1, with a weak D call TRBD1 (5 bases). The CDR3 is 12 amino acids. V shed 2 bases and J shed 6 bases, with 5 bases lying between them. CDR3 protein: CASSLQGNEQFF. CDR3 coding DNA: TGTGCCAGCAGTTTACAGGGCAATGAGCAGTTCTTC.

This clonotype was seen more than once but under ten times. This chain connects TRBV19 to TRBJ2-1, with 13 bases lining up with TRBD2. The CDR3 spans 14 residues. V lost 6 bases, J lost 6 bases, and 2 bases stayed unmatched. CDR1 LNHDA and CDR2 SQIVND come from the germline V gene (reference sequence). CDR3 DNA sequence: TGTGCCAGTAGACTAGCGGGAGGGCCCAATGAGCAGTTCTTC. Translating it yields CASRLAGGPNEQFF.